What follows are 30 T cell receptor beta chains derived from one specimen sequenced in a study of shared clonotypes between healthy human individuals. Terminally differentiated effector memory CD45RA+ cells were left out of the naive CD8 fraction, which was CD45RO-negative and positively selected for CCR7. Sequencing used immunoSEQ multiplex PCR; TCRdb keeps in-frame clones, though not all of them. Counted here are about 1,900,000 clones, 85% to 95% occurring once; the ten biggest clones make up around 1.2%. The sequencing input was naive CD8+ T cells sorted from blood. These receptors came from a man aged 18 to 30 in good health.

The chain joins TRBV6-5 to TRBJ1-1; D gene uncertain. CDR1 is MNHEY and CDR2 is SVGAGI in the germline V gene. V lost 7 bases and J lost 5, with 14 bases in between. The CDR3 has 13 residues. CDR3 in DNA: TGTGCCAGCATCAGGCGTGACCGGACTGAAGCTTTCTTT. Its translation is CASIRRDRTEAFF.

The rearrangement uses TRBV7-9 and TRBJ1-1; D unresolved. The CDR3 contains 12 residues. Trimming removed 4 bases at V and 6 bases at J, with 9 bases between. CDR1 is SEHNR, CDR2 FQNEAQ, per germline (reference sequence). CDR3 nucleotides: TGTGCCAGCAGCTCCTACGGGGCTGAAGCTTTCTTT. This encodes CASSSYGAEAFF.

The CDR3 here is CASRGTGEETQYF. The CDR3 DNA reads TGTGCCAGCAGGGGGACAGGGGAAGAGACCCAGTACTTC. The chain recombines TRBV2 with TRBJ2-5; TRBD1 matches 10 bases. Germline-derived CDR1 and CDR2 are SNHLY and FYNNEI. The junction had 1 base not matched to a gene; V was cut back by 6 bases and J by 3 bases. The CDR3 totals 13 residues. Combining the CDR3 with reference TRBV2 and TRBJ2-5 gives the whole variable domain EPEVTQTPSHQVTQMGQEVILRCVPISNHLYFYWYRQILGQKVEFLVSFYNNEISEKSEIFDDQFSVERPDGSNFTLKIRSTKLEDSAMYFCASRGTGEETQYFGPGTRLLVL.

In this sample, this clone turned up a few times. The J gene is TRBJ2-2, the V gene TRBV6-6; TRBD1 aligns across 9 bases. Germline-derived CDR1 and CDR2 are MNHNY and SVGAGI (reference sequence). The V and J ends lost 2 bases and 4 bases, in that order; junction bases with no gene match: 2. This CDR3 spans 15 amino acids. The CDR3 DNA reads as TGTGCCAGCAGTTACGGGACAGGGAGCACCGGGGAGCTGTTTTTT. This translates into CASSYGTGSTGELFF.

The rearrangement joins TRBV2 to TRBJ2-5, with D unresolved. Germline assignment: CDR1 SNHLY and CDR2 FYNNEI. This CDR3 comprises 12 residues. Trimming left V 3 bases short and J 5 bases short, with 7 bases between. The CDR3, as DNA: TGTGCCAGCAGTGATGGTGCGGAGACCCAGTACTTC. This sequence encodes CASSDGAETQYF.

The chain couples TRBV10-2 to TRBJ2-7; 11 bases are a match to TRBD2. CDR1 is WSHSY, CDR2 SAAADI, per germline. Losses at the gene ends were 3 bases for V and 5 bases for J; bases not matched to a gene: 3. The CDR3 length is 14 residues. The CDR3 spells CASSETSGSNEQYF. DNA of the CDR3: TGCGCCAGCAGTGAAACTAGCGGGAGTAACGAGCAGTACTTC.

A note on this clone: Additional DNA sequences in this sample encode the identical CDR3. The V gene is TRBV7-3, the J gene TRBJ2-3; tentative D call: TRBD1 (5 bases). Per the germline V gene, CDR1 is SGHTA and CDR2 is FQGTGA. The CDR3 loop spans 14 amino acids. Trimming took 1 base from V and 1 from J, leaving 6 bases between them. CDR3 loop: CASSLIGGTDTQYF. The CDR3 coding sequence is TGTGCCAGCAGCTTAATAGGGGGCACAGATACGCAGTATTTT.

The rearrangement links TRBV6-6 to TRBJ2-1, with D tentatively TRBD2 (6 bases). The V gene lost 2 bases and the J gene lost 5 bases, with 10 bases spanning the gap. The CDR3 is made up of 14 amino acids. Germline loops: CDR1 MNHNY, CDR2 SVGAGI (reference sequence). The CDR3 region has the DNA TGTGCCAGCAGTTACATGCGGGGAAACAATGAGCAGTTCTTC. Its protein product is CASSYMRGNNEQFF.

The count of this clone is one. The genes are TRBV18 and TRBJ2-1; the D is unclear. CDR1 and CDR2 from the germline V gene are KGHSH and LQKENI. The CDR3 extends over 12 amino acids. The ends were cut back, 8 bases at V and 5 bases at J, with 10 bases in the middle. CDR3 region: CASVSVDNEQFF. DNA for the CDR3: TGTGCCAGCGTTTCAGTCGACAATGAGCAGTTCTTC.

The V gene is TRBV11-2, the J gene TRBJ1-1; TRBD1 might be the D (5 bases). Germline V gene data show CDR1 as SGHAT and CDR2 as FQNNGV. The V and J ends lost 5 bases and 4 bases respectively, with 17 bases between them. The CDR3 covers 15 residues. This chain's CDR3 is CASSLRLGVFTEAFF. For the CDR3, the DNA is TGTGCCAGCAGCCTCCGGCTGGGGGTTTTCACTGAAGCTTTCTTT.

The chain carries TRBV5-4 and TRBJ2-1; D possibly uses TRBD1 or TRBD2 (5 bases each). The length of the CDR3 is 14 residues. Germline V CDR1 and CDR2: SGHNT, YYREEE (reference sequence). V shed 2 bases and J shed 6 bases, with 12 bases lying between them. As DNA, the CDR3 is TGTGCCAGCAGCTTCCGGGACGCCCCCAATGAGCAGTTCTTC. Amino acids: CASSFRDAPNEQFF.

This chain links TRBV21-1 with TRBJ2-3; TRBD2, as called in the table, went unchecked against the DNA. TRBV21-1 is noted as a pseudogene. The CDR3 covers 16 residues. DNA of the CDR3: TGTGCCAGCAGCGCGCCGGGACTAGGAATAACAGATACGCAGTATTTT. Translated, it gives CASSAPGLGITDTQYF.

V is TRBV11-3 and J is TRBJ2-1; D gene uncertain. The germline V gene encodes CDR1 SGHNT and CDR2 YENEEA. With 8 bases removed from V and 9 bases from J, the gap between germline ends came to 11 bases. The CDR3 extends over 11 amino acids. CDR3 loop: CASPLRAEQFF. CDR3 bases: TGTGCCAGCCCTCTTCGGGCTGAGCAGTTCTTC.

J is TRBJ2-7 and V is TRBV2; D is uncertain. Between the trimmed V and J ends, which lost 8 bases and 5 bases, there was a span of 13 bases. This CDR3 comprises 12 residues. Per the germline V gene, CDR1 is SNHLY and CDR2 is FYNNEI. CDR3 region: CASRGWLNEQYF. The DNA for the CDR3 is TGTGCCAGCCGAGGTTGGCTTAACGAGCAGTACTTC.

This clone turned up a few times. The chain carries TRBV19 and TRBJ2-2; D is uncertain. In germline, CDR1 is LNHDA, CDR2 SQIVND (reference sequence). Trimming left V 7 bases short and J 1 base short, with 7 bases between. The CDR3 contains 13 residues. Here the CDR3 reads CASIIENTGELFF. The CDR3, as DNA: TGTGCCAGTATTATCGAGAACACCGGGGAGCTGTTTTTT.

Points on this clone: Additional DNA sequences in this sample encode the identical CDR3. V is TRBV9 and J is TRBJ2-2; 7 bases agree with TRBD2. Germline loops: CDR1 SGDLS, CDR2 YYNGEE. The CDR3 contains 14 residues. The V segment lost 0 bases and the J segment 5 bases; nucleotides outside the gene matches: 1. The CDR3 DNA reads TGTGCCAGCAGCGTAGGGGGGGGGACCGGGGAGCTGTTTTTT. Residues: CASSVGGGTGELFF.

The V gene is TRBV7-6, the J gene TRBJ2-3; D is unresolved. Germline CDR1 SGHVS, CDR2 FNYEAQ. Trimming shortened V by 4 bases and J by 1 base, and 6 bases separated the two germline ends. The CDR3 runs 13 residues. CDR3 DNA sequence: TGTGCCAGCAGCTACGAACGCACAGATACGCAGTATTTT. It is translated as CASSYERTDTQYF.

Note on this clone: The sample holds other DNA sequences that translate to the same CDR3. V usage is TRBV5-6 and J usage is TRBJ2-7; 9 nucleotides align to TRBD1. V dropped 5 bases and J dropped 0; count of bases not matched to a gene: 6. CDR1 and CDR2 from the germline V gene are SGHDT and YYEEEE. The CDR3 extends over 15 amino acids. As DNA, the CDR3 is TGTGCCAGCAGTCCCGGGACAGGGAACTCCTACGAGCAGTACTTC. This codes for CASSPGTGNSYEQYF.

CDR3 coding DNA: TGTGCCAGCAGCGCCTCGACGCTGGCCGAGCAGTACTTC. Amino acids: CASSASTLAEQYF. The chain combines TRBV9 with TRBJ2-7; D is uncertain. CDR3 size: 13 residues. V was clipped by 3 bases and J by 6 bases, with 13 bases between them. Germline CDR1 and CDR2: SGDLS and YYNGEE.

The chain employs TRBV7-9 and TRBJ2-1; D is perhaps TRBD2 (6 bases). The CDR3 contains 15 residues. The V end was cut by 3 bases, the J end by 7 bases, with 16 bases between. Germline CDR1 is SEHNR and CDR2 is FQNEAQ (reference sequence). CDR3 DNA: TGTGCCAGCAGCTTCCTCGGAGGGCAAGTTAATGAGCAGTTCTTC. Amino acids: CASSFLGGQVNEQFF.

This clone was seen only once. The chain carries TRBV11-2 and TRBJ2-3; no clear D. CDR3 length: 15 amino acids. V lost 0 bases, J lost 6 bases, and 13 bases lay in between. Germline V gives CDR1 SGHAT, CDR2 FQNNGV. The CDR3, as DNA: TGTGCCAGCAGCTTAGACCCAAGCCTCCCGGATACGCAGTATTTT. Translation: CASSLDPSLPDTQYF. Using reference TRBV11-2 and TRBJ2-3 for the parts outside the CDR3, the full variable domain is EAGVAQSPRYKIIEKRQSVAFWCNPISGHATLYWYQQILGQGPKLLIQFQNNGVVDDSQLPKDRFSAERLKGVDSTLKIQPAKLEDSAVYLCASSLDPSLPDTQYFGPGTRLTVL.

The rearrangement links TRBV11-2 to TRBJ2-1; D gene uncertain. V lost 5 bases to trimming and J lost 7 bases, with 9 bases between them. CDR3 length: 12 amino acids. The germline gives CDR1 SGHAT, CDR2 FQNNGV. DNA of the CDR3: TGTGCCAGCAGCAGACCTTGGAATGAGCAGTTCTTC. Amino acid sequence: CASSRPWNEQFF.

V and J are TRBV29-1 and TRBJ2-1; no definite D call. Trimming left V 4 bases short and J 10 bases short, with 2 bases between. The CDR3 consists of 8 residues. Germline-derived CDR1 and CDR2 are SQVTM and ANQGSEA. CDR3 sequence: CSVGEQFF. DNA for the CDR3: TGCAGCGTTGGAGAGCAGTTCTTC.

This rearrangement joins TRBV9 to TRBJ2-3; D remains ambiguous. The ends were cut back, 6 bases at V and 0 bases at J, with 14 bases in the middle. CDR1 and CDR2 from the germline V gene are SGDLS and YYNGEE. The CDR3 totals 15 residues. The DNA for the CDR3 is TGTGCCAGCACCTCAAGCTTGGAAAGCACAGATACGCAGTATTTT. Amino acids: CASTSSLESTDTQYF.

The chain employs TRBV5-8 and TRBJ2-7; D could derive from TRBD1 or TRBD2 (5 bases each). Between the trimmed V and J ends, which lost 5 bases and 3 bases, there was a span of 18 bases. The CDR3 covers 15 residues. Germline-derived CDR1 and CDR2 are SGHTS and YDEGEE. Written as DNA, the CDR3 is TGTGCCAGCAGGTTCACCGGGACCACGGTCTACGAGCAGTACTTC. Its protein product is CASRFTGTTVYEQYF.

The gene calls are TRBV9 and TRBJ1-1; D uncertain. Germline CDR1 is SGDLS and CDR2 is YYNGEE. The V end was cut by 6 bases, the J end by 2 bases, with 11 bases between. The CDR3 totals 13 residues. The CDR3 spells CASKRGHNTEAFF. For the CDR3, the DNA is TGTGCCAGCAAAAGAGGTCACAACACTGAAGCTTTCTTT.

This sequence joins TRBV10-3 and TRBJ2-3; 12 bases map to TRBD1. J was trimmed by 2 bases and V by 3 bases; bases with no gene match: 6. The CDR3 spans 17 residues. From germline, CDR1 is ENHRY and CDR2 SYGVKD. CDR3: CAISDTGTGGLTDTQYF. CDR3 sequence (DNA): TGTGCCATCAGTGATACCGGGACAGGGGGCCTCACAGATACGCAGTATTTT.

The CDR3 bases are TGTGCCACCCAGACAGGGGTTCTACAAGAGACCCAGTACTTC. This gives the protein CATQTGVLQETQYF. The V call is TRBV2, the J call TRBJ2-5, with 8 nucleotides matching TRBD1. The CDR3 has 14 amino acids. The germline V gene has CDR1 SNHLY and CDR2 FYNNEI. V trimming: 10 bases; J trimming: 2 bases; junction bases outside the gene matches: 9. The variable domain in full, completed from reference TRBV2 and TRBJ2-5, reads EPEVTQTPSHQVTQMGQEVILRCVPISNHLYFYWYRQILGQKVEFLVSFYNNEISEKSEIFDDQFSVERPDGSNFTLKIRSTKLEDSAMYFCATQTGVLQETQYFGPGTRLLVL.

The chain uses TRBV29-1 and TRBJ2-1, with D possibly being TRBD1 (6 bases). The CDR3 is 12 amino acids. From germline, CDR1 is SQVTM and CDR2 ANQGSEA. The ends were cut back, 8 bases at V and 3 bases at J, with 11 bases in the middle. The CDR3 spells CSTTGNYNEQFF. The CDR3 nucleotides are TGCAGCACGACAGGCAACTACAATGAGCAGTTCTTC.

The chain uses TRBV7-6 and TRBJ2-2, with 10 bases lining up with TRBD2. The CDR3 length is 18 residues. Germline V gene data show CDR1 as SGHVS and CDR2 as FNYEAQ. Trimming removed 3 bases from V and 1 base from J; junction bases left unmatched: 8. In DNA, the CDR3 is TGTGCCAGCAGCTTTCTTGATACTAGCGGGGTGAACACCGGGGAGCTGTTTTTT. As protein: CASSFLDTSGVNTGELFF.